This is a list of T cell receptor beta chains from one sample in a study of cytotoxic CD8 clonotypes in ibrutinib-treated CLL. Clones were sequenced by immunoSEQ multiplex PCR, and TCRdb holds only the in-frame ones, with some missing. The sample records approximately 280,000 clones, around 77% being singletons. The sample in question was PBMCs, obtained at disease progression, from a patient treated with ibrutinib. These receptor sequences come from a human donor with chronic lymphocytic leukemia. Each CDR3 is given with its conserved first and last residue. A D gene is named only where the DNA matches it firmly. Some rows have no size entry. The others give once, few or many, or a class for an expanded clone.

CDR3aa	CDR3nt	j_gene	abundance	d_gene	v_gene
CSARDLGEQYF	TGCAGTGCTAGAGACCTTGGAGAGCAGTACTTC	TRBJ2-7	NA	NA	TRBV20-1
CSVQREGVEQYF	TGCAGCGTTCAGCGGGAGGGCGTCGAGCAGTACTTC	TRBJ2-7	NA	TRBD2	TRBV29-1
CASSPQGFTDTQYF	TGCGCCAGCAGCCCCCAGGGTTTCACAGATACGCAGTATTTT	TRBJ2-3	NA	NA	TRBV5-1
CASVLRGTGELFF	TGTGCCAGCGTCCTCAGGGGCACCGGGGAGCTGTTTTTT	TRBJ2-2	NA	NA	TRBV6-6
CASSLKTRTYNEQFF	TGCGCCAGCAGCTTGAAAACCCGAACGTACAATGAGCAGTTCTTC	TRBJ2-1	few	NA	TRBV5-1
CASSLGGQGAWDQPQHF	TGTGCCAGCAGCTTAGGTGGGCAGGGGGCGTGGGATCAGCCCCAGCATTTT	TRBJ1-5	NA	TRBD1	TRBV13
CSAKKGGTSSF	TGCAGTGCTAAAAAGGGCGGGACTTCCTCATTC	TRBJ2-7	NA	NA	TRBV20-1
CASSAYEQYF	TGTGCCAGCAGCGCCTACGAGCAGTACTTC	TRBJ2-7	few	NA	TRBV9
CASRVTLSSGNTIYF	TGTGCCAGCAGGGTGACATTAAGTTCTGGAAACACCATATATTTT	TRBJ1-3	few	NA	TRBV2
CASSDYAGGTNEKLFF	TGTGCCAGCAGTGATTATGCGGGTGGAACTAATGAAAAACTGTTTTTT	TRBJ1-4	few	NA	TRBV6-1
CASRLRRAGVTNTEAFF	TGTGCCAGCAGGTTACGACGGGCCGGGGTAACGAACACTGAAGCTTTCTTT	TRBJ1-1	NA	NA	TRBV5-6
CASSPTVNQPQHF	TGTGCCAGCAGTCCCACTGTAAATCAGCCCCAGCATTTT	TRBJ1-5	NA	NA	TRBV28
CASSQNRANYGYTF	TGCGCCAGCAGCCAGAACAGGGCGAACTATGGCTACACCTTC	TRBJ1-2	NA	NA	TRBV4-1
CASSERQHQAFYSNQPQHF	TGTGCCAGCAGTGAGAGACAGCACCAAGCCTTTTACTCCAATCAGCCCCAGCATTTT	TRBJ1-5	NA	NA	TRBV2
CASSENTVRNYEQYF	TGTGCCAGCAGTGAGAATACAGTACGAAACTACGAGCAGTACTTC	TRBJ2-7	NA	NA	TRBV2
CASSPHRGIAKNIQYF	TGTGCCAGCAGCCCCCACAGGGGGATAGCCAAAAACATTCAGTACTTC	TRBJ2-4	NA	TRBD1	TRBV4-2
CASSQGRLAGVNEQFF	TGTGCCAGCAGCCAAGGAAGACTAGCGGGAGTTAATGAGCAGTTCTTC	TRBJ2-1	few	TRBD2	TRBV4-2
CSVLKGAEQFF	TGCAGCGTTCTTAAGGGGGCTGAGCAGTTCTTC	TRBJ2-1	NA	TRBD1	TRBV29-1
CASSVRQGAPGELFF	TGTGCCAGCAGCGTACGACAGGGAGCACCCGGGGAGCTGTTTTTT	TRBJ2-2	many	TRBD1	TRBV9
CASSQNGPGLAGVRGYEQYF	TGCGCCAGCAGCCAAAACGGGCCGGGACTAGCGGGAGTAAGGGGCTACGAGCAGTACTTC	TRBJ2-7	NA	TRBD2	TRBV4-3
CASTRLLGRYEQYF	TGTGCCAGCACGAGACTCCTAGGACGCTACGAGCAGTACTTC	TRBJ2-7	NA	NA	TRBV28
CASSIRVLGGDTQYF	TGCGCCAGCAGCATCCGGGTCTTGGGAGGAGATACGCAGTATTTT	TRBJ2-3	once	NA	TRBV5-1
CASSLVVGPTDTGELFF	TGTGCCAGCAGCTTAGTTGTCGGACCGACGGACACCGGGGAGCTGTTTTTT	TRBJ2-2	few	NA	TRBV7-6
CASSPSSGETQYF	TGTGCCAGCAGCCCGAGCAGCGGGGAGACCCAGTACTTC	TRBJ2-5	NA	NA	TRBV11-2
CASSDGPPNNSPLHF	TGTGCCAGCAGCGACGGACCCCCGAATAATTCACCCCTCCACTTT	TRBJ1-6	NA	NA	TRBV6-5
CASSLPGTDTQYF	TGCGCCAGCAGCTTGCCGGGGACAGATACGCAGTATTTT	TRBJ2-3	NA	NA	TRBV5-1
CASSVGEFYGYTF	TGTGCCAGCAGCGTGGGGGAGTTCTATGGCTACACCTTC	TRBJ1-2	NA	NA	TRBV7-6
CASSSTGGTWDTEAFF	TGTGCCAGCAGCTCGACAGGGGGCACGTGGGACACTGAAGCTTTCTTT	TRBJ1-1	NA	TRBD1	TRBV11-2
CASSPRRGYADTQYF	TGTGCCAGCAGCCCGCGACGGGGGTATGCAGATACGCAGTATTTT	TRBJ2-3	NA	NA	TRBV9
CASSVDRNSYEQYF	TGTGCCAGCAGCGTAGACAGGAACTCCTACGAGCAGTACTTC	TRBJ2-7	NA	NA	TRBV9
CASNTRGFNEKLFF	TGTGCCAGCAACACTCGGGGGTTTAATGAAAAACTGTTTTTT	TRBJ1-4	NA	NA	TRBV6-1
CASSLAGATYEQYF	TGTGCCAGCAGTCTAGCGGGAGCAACCTACGAGCAGTACTTC	TRBJ2-7	NA	TRBD2	TRBV28
CASSWGLSALGEDTQYF	TGTGCCAGCAGCTGGGGGCTCTCGGCATTGGGTGAAGATACGCAGTATTTT	TRBJ2-3	NA	NA	TRBV5-8
CASSLDRGRSTNYGYTF	TGTGCCAGCAGCTTAGACAGGGGGCGATCAACTAACTATGGCTACACCTTC	TRBJ1-2	NA	TRBD1	TRBV5-8
CASTPSEAFF	TGTGCCAGCACCCCTTCTGAAGCTTTCTTT	TRBJ1-1	NA	NA	TRBV9
CASSRTGADNQPQHF	TGTGCCAGCAGCCGGACAGGGGCGGACAATCAGCCCCAGCATTTT	TRBJ1-5	NA	TRBD1	TRBV5-6
CASSLWAGNTEAFF	TGTGCCAGCAGCTTATGGGCAGGGAACACTGAAGCTTTCTTT	TRBJ1-1	NA	NA	TRBV11-2
CASERHEAFF	TGTGCCAGCGAACGGCATGAAGCTTTCTTT	TRBJ1-1	NA	NA	TRBV13
CASSLQGSLNQPQHF	TGTGCCAGCAGCTTACAGGGGTCGTTGAATCAGCCCCAGCATTTT	TRBJ1-5	NA	NA	TRBV7-8
CATSPTRVPHNEQFF	TGTGCCACCAGCCCCACTAGGGTCCCGCACAATGAGCAGTTCTTC	TRBJ2-1	NA	NA	TRBV15
CASSLRVTGGEQYF	TGTGCCAGCAGTTTACGAGTGACAGGGGGCGAGCAGTACTTC	TRBJ2-7	NA	TRBD1	TRBV27